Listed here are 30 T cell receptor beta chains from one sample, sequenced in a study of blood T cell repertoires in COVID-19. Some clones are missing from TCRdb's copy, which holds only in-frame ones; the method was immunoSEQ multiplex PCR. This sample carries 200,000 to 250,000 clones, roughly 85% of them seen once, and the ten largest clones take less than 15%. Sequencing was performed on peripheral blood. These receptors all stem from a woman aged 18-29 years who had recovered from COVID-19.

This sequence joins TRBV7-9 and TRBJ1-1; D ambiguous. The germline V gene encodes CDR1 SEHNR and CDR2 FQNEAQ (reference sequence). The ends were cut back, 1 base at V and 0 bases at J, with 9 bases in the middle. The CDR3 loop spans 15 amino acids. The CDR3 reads CASSLVGSMNTEAFF. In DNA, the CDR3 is TGTGCCAGCAGCTTAGTCGGTTCAATGAACACTGAAGCTTTCTTT.

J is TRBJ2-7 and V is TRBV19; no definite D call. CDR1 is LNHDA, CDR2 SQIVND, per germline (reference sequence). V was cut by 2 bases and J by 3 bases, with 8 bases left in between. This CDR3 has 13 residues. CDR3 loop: CASSITGVYEQYF. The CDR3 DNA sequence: TGTGCCAGTAGTATAACCGGAGTCTACGAGCAGTACTTC.

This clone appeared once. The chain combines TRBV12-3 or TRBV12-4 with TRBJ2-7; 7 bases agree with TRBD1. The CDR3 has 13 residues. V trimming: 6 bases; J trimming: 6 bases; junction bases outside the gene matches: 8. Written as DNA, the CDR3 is TGTGCCAGCAGCGCGACAGGGTGGGGCGAGCAGTACTTC. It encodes CASSATGWGEQYF.

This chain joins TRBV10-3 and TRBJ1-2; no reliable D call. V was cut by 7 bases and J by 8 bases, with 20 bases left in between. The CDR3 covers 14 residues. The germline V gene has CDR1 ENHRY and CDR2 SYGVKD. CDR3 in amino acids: CAITAGSVVKGYTF. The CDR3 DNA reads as TGTGCCATCACTGCGGGCAGTGTTGTCAAGGGCTACACCTTC.

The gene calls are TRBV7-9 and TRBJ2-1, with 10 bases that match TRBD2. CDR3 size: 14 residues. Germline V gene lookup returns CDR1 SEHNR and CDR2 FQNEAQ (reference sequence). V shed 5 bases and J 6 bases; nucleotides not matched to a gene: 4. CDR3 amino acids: CASSRIAGGNEQFF. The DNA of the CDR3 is TGTGCCAGCAGCCGAATAGCGGGAGGCAATGAGCAGTTCTTC. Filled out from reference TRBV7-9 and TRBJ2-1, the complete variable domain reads DTGVSQNPRHKITKRGQNVTFRCDPISEHNRLYWYRQTLGQGPEFLTYFQNEAQLEKSRLLSDRFSAERPKGSFSTLEIQRTEQGDSAMYLCASSRIAGGNEQFFGPGTRLTVL.

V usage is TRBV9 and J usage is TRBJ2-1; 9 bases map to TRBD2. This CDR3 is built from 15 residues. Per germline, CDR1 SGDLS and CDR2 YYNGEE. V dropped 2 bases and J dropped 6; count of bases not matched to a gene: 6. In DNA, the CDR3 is TGTGCCAGCAGCGTCGCGGGACTAGCTTCCAATGAGCAGTTCTTC. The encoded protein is CASSVAGLASNEQFF. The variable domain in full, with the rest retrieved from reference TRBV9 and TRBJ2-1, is DSGVTQTPKHLITATGQRVTLRCSPRSGDLSVYWYQQSLDQGLQFLIQYYNGEERAKGNILERFSAQQFPDLHSELNLSSLELGDSALYFCASSVAGLASNEQFFGPGTRLTVL.

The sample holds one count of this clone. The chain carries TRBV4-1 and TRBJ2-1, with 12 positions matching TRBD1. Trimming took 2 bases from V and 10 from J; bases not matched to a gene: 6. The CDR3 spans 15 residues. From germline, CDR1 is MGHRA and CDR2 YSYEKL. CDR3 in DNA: TGCGCCAGCAGCCAATCCGGGACAGGGGGCCCAGAGCAGTTCTTC. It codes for CASSQSGTGGPEQFF.

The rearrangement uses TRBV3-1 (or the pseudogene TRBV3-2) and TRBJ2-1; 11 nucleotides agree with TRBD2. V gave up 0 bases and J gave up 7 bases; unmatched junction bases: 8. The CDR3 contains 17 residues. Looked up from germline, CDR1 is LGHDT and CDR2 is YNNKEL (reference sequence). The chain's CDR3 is CASSQDSTSGKANEQFF. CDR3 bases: TGTGCCAGCAGCCAAGATTCGACTAGCGGGAAGGCGAATGAGCAGTTCTTC.

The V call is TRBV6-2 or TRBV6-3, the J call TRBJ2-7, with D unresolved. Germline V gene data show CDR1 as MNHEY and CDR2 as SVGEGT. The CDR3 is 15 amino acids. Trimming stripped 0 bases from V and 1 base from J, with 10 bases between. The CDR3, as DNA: TGTGCCAGCAGTTACTCGATCGGCGGATCCTACGAGCAGTACTTC. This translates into CASSYSIGGSYEQYF.

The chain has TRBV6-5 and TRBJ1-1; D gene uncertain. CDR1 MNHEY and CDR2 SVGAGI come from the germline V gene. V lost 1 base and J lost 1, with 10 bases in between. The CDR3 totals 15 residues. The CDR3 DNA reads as TGTGCCAGCAGTTACTATGCCACTTCGAACACTGAAGCTTTCTTT. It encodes CASSYYATSNTEAFF.

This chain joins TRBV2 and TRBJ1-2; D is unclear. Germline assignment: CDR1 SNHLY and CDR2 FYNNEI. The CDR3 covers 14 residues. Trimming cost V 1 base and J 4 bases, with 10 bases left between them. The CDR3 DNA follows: TGTGCCAGCAGTGAAGTCAGTCTCGCCTATGGCTACACCTTC. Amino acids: CASSEVSLAYGYTF. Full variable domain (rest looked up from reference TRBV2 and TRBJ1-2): EPEVTQTPSHQVTQMGQEVILRCVPISNHLYFYWYRQILGQKVEFLVSFYNNEISEKSEIFDDQFSVERPDGSNFTLKIRSTKLEDSAMYFCASSEVSLAYGYTFGSGTRLTVV.

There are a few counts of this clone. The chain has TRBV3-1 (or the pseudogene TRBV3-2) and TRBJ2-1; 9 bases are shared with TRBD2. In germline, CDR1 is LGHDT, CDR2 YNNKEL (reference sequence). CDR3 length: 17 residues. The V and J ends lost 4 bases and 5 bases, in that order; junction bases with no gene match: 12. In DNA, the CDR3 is TGTGCCAGCAGCCCTACGCGGGGGGGAAAGCTCCACAATGAGCAGTTCTTC. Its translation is CASSPTRGGKLHNEQFF.

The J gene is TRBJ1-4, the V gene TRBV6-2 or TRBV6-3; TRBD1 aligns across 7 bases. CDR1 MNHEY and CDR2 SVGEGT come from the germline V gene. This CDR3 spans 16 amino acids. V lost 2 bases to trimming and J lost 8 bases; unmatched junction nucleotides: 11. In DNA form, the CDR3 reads TGTGCCAGCAGTTACAAGGGGACAGCCAGAAGGGAAAAACTGTTTTTT. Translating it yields CASSYKGTARREKLFF.

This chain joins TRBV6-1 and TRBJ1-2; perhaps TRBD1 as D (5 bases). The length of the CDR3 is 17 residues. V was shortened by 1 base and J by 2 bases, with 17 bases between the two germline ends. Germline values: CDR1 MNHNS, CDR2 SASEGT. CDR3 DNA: TGTGCCAGCAGTGAAGATCTCGGAGGGGTTTCCAACTATGGCTACACCTTC. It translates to CASSEDLGGVSNYGYTF.

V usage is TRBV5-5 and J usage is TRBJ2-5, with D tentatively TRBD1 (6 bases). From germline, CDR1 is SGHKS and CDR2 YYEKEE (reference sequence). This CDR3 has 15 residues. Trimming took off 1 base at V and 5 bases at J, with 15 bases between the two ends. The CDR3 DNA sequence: TGTGCCAGCAGCTTGCCAGAGGGGGTGCGGGAGACCCAGTACTTC. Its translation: CASSLPEGVRETQYF.

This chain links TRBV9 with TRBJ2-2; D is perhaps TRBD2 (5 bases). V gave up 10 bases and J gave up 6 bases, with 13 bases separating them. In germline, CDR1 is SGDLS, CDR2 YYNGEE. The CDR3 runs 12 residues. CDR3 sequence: CAGQERSGELFF. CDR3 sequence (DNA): TGTGCCGGTCAAGAGCGGTCCGGGGAGCTGTTTTTT.

CDR3 DNA sequence: TGTGCCAGCAGTTACTCTGGGACAGGGCGCAACAATGAGCAGTTCTTC. It encodes CASSYSGTGRNNEQFF. J is TRBJ2-1 and V is TRBV6-6; 9 bases fit TRBD1. The CDR3 is 16 residues long. V was pared by 0 bases and J by 5 bases, with 5 bases of the junction left unmatched. CDR1 is MNHNY, CDR2 SVGAGI, per germline (reference sequence).

The CDR3 here is CASSLREGLAGVNTQYF. The DNA of the CDR3 is TGCGCCAGCAGCTTGCGGGAAGGACTAGCGGGAGTTAATACGCAGTATTTT. The chain links TRBV5-1 to TRBJ2-3, with TRBD2 matching over 13 bases. With V trimmed by 1 base and J by 7 bases, 9 bases remained unmatched. CDR3 length equals 17 residues. CDR1 and CDR2 (germline): SGHRS, YFSETQ.

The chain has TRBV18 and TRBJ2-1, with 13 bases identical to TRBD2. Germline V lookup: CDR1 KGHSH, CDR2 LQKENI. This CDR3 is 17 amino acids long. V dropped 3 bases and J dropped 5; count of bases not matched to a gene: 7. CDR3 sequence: CASSPGTSGAPHNEQFF. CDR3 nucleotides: TGTGCCAGCTCACCGGGGACTAGCGGGGCCCCCCACAATGAGCAGTTCTTC.

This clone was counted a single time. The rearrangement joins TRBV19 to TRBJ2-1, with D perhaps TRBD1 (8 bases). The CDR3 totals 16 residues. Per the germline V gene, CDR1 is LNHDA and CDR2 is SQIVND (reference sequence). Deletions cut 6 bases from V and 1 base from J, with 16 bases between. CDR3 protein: CASSHHRGGSYNEQFF. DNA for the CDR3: TGTGCCAGTAGCCATCACAGGGGGGGGTCCTACAATGAGCAGTTCTTC.

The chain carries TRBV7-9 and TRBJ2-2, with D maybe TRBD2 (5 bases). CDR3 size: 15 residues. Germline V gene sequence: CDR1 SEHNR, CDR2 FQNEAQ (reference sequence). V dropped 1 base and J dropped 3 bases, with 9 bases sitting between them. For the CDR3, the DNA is TGTGCCAGCAGCTTAGGGCTAGCATACACCGGGGAGCTGTTTTTT. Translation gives CASSLGLAYTGELFF.

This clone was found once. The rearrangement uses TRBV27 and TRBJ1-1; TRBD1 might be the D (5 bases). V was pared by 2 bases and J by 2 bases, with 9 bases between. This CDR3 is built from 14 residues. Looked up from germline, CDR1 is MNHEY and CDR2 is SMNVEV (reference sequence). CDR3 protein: CASSLGAGNTEAFF. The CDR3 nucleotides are TGTGCCAGCAGTTTAGGGGCAGGAAACACTGAAGCTTTCTTT.

The CDR3 coding sequence is TGTGCCAGCAGCTTAGGCAGGGCCGAGCAGTACTTC. Residues: CASSLGRAEQYF. The V gene is TRBV5-6, the J gene TRBJ2-7; possible D gene TRBD1, 5 bases. V lost 2 bases, J lost 6 bases, and 9 bases lay in between. This CDR3 is built from 12 residues. Germline V lookup: CDR1 SGHDT, CDR2 YYEEEE.

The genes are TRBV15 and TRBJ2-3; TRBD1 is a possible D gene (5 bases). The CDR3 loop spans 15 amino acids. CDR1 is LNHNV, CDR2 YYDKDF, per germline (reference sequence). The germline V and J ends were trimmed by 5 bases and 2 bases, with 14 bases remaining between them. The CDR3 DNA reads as TGTGCCACCAGCCAGGGCGCTACAGACACAGATACGCAGTATTTT. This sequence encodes CATSQGATDTDTQYF.

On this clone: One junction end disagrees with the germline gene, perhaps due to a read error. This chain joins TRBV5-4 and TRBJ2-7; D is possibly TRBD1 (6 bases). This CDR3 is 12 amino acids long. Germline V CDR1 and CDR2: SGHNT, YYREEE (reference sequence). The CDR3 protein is CASSTFVRGKGF. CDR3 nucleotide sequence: TGTGCCAGCAGTACCTTCGTCAGGGGTAAGGGCTTC.

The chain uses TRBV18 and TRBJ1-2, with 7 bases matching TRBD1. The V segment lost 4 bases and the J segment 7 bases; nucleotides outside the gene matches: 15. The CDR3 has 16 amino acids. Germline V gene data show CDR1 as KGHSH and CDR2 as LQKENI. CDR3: CASSQNPLQGIGGYTF. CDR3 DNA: TGTGCCAGCTCACAGAATCCCCTACAGGGGATTGGTGGCTACACCTTC.

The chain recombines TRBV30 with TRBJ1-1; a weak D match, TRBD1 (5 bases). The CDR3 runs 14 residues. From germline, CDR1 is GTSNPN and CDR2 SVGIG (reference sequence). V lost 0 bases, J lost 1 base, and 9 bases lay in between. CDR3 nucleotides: TGTGCCTGGAGTGTTTGGACAACGAACACTGAAGCTTTCTTT. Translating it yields CAWSVWTTNTEAFF.

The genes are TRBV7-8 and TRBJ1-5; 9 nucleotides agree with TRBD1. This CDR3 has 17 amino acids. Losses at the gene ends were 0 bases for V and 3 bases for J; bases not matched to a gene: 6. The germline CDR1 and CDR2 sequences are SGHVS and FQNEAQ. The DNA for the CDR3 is TGTGCCAGCAGCTTAGCCCCATGGGACAGGGCCAATCAGCCCCAGCATTTT. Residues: CASSLAPWDRANQPQHF.

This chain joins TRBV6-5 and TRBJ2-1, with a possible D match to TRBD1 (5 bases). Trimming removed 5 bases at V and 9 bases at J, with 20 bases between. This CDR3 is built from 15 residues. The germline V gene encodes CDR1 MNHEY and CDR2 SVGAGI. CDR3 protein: CASSPTDNGAGEQFF. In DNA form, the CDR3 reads TGTGCCAGCAGTCCAACGGACAACGGAGCAGGTGAGCAGTTCTTC.

The CDR3 protein is CASSSGTGNSPLHF. In DNA form, the CDR3 reads TGTGCCAGCAGCTCCGGGACAGGGAACTCACCCCTCCACTTT. This chain uses TRBV13 with TRBJ1-6; 9 positions agree with TRBD1. The CDR3 sequence is 14 residues long. Germline-derived CDR1 and CDR2 are PRHDT and FYEKMQ (reference sequence). After removal of 4 bases from V and 10 bases from J, the junction contained 5 bases not matched to a gene.